These 11 T cell receptor beta chains were all obtained from the same sample, sequenced in a study of T cell changes during pregnancy in multiple sclerosis (dated by TCRdb to the late 2010s). Library generation was performed with the immunoSEQ multiplex PCR assay. Here the immuneACCESS table is served through TCRdb, limited to in-frame sequences with V and J called. Missing clones are a known gap in these copies; in checked studies unresolved V genes cover under half, and the rest lacks a known reason. The sample table contains about 64,000 clones; only one count was recorded for approximately 92% of them. The biggest ten clones account for 1.4% of the sample. The specimen was peripheral blood, collected in the second trimester of pregnancy. The receptor source for this set is a female donor with multiple sclerosis, enrolled in a pregnancy study.

The J gene is TRBJ1-6, the V gene TRBV19; D is possibly TRBD1 (5 bases). From germline, CDR1 is LNHDA and CDR2 SQIVND (reference sequence). The ends were cut back, 5 bases at V and 14 bases at J, with 19 bases in the middle. CDR3 length: 14 amino acids. The CDR3 loop reads CASSVDLTVPTLHF. The DNA of the CDR3 is TGTGCCAGTAGTGTCGACTTGACAGTCCCAACCCTCCACTTT.

This sequence joins TRBV19 and TRBJ2-7, with 9 bases that match TRBD2. Germline assignment: CDR1 LNHDA and CDR2 SQIVND (reference sequence). The CDR3 has 13 residues. V dropped 6 bases and J dropped 3; count of bases not matched to a gene: 3. CDR3 nucleotide sequence: TGTGCCAGTAGCATGACTAGCGGCTACGAGCAGTACTTC. This gives the protein CASSMTSGYEQYF.

This clone was found once. The V and J genes are TRBV28 and TRBJ1-2, with 7 bases fitting TRBD1. There are 14 residues in the CDR3. V gave up 5 bases and J gave up 5 bases; unmatched junction bases: 8. Per germline, CDR1 MDHEN and CDR2 SYDVKM. The CDR3: CASSQAGTAYGYTF. The DNA for the CDR3 is TGTGCCAGCAGTCAGGCTGGGACAGCGTATGGCTACACCTTC.

In this sample, this clone turned up a few times. The chain carries TRBV9 and TRBJ1-5; D remains unclear. V was trimmed by 0 bases and J by 2 bases, leaving 9 bases between them. This CDR3 region has 15 residues. Germline V lookup: CDR1 SGDLS, CDR2 YYNGEE. The CDR3 DNA sequence: TGTGCCAGCAGCGTAGGTCTAGGCGGCAATCAGCCCCAGCATTTT. Translating gives CASSVGLGGNQPQHF.

V usage is TRBV6-5 and J usage is TRBJ2-1; 12 nucleotides match TRBD2. This CDR3 has 13 residues. CDR1 and CDR2 (germline): MNHEY, SVGAGI. V lost 6 bases, J lost 13 bases, and 7 bases stayed unmatched. The CDR3 region is CASSPLAGGPQFF. The DNA of the CDR3 is TGTGCCAGCAGCCCGCTAGCGGGAGGGCCTCAGTTCTTC.

The chain combines TRBV14 with TRBJ2-1; 11 bases fit TRBD2. Germline lookup yields CDR1 SGHDN and CDR2 FVKESK. The CDR3 runs 16 residues. V shed 1 base, J shed 3 bases, and the junction held 2 bases outside the gene matches. The CDR3 here is CASSQAGLAVYNEQFF. CDR3 DNA: TGTGCCAGCAGCCAAGCGGGACTAGCGGTCTACAATGAGCAGTTCTTC. Combining the CDR3 with reference TRBV14 and TRBJ2-1 gives the whole variable domain EAGVTQFPSHSVIEKGQTVTLRCDPISGHDNLYWYRRVMGKEIKFLLHFVKESKQDESGMPNNRFLAERTGGTYSTLKVQPAELEDSGVYFCASSQAGLAVYNEQFFGPGTRLTVL.

The J gene is TRBJ2-3, the V gene TRBV7-2, with D possibly matching TRBD2 (6 bases). Germline CDR1 and CDR2: SGHTA and FQGNSA. V was cut by 1 base and J by 2 bases, with 16 bases left in between. CDR3 length: 17 amino acids. The CDR3 here is CASSLEGTGLLTDTQYF. The CDR3, as DNA: TGTGCCAGCAGCTTAGAGGGGACTGGACTGCTCACAGATACGCAGTATTTT.

The chain combines TRBV27 with TRBJ2-1, with 9 bases aligning to TRBD2. Trimming removed 0 bases from V and 0 bases from J; junction bases left unmatched: 6. This CDR3 contains 18 residues. Germline CDR1 is MNHEY and CDR2 is SMNVEV (reference sequence). The DNA for the CDR3 is TGTGCCAGCAGTTTATCCGGGACTAGCTGGAGCTCCTACAATGAGCAGTTCTTC. Its translation: CASSLSGTSWSSYNEQFF.

V is TRBV28 and J is TRBJ2-7; TRBD2 agrees at 11 bases. Germline V CDR1 and CDR2: MDHEN, SYDVKM. The CDR3 is 16 amino acids. J lost 0 bases, V lost 7 bases, and 8 bases had no gene match. This chain's CDR3 is CASTRGLAGSSYEQYF. The CDR3 bases are TGTGCCAGCACCCGAGGACTAGCGGGCAGCTCCTACGAGCAGTACTTC.

This clone was recorded a few times. The gene calls are TRBV19 and TRBJ2-7; unclear D gene. V shed 4 bases and J shed 5 bases, with 12 bases lying between them. Germline V gene sequence: CDR1 LNHDA, CDR2 SQIVND (reference sequence). This CDR3 is 13 amino acids long. The CDR3: CASSSGFPHEQYF. The CDR3 DNA reads TGTGCCAGTAGTAGCGGCTTCCCCCACGAGCAGTACTTC.

V and J are TRBV4-1 and TRBJ1-5, with TRBD1 as a possible D gene (5 bases). Germline V gene lookup returns CDR1 MGHRA and CDR2 YSYEKL. V lost 2 bases, J lost 5 bases, and 10 bases lay in between. The CDR3 covers 14 residues. CDR3 region: CASSQWARDQPQHF. CDR3 nucleotide sequence: TGCGCCAGCAGCCAATGGGCCAGGGATCAGCCCCAGCATTTT.